One and the same sample provided the 27 T cell receptor beta chains below, sequenced in a study of blood T cell repertoires in COVID-19. TCRdb's table, derived via immunoSEQ multiplex PCR, lists solely in-frame clones and lacks some. The sample consists of roughly 230,000 clones, around four fifths of them appearing once. Sequencing used peripheral blood. The source of these receptors is a man aged 35 to 55 with active or convalescent COVID-19.

The chain has TRBV7-2 and TRBJ1-5; D remains ambiguous. CDR1 and CDR2 from the germline V gene are SGHTA and FQGNSA. V lost 2 bases and J 3 bases, leaving 8 bases between the germline ends. The CDR3 loop spans 14 amino acids. The CDR3: CASSLQIPNQPQHF. CDR3 sequence (DNA): TGTGCCAGCAGCTTACAGATACCCAATCAGCCCCAGCATTTT.

The gene calls are TRBV3-1 (or the pseudogene TRBV3-2) and TRBJ1-1; TRBD1 matches at 9 bases. V shed 3 bases and J 4 bases; nucleotides not matched to a gene: 6. The CDR3 sequence is 15 residues long. Germline CDR1 LGHDT, CDR2 YNNKEL (reference sequence). CDR3 coding DNA: TGTGCCAGCAGCCAGGCGGACAGGGGCGGCACTGAAGCTTTCTTT. Amino acids: CASSQADRGGTEAFF.

This clone has more than one count but fewer than ten. The chain is built from TRBV6-2 or TRBV6-3 and TRBJ2-7, with D possibly TRBD1 on 6 matching bases. Germline V lookup: CDR1 MNHEY, CDR2 SVGEGT. The CDR3 spans 13 residues. V lost 5 bases to trimming and J lost 5 bases, with 13 bases between them. The CDR3 protein is CASSLLDRNEQYF. CDR3 bases: TGTGCCAGCAGTCTCCTAGACAGGAACGAGCAGTACTTC.

The rearrangement links TRBV5-1 to TRBJ2-7; D not certain. Per the germline V gene, CDR1 is SGHRS and CDR2 is YFSETQ. V gave up 0 bases and J gave up 4 bases, with 11 bases separating them. The CDR3 consists of 14 residues. The CDR3 DNA is TGCGCCAGCAGCTTGGAATCCGCGAATTACGAGCAGTACTTC. Residues: CASSLESANYEQYF. Drawing the rest from reference TRBV5-1 and TRBJ2-7, the complete variable domain is KAGVTQTPRYLIKTRGQQVTLSCSPISGHRSVSWYQQTPGQGLQFLFEYFSETQRNKGNFPGRFSGRQFSNSRSEMNVSTLELGDSALYLCASSLESANYEQYFGPGTRLTVT.

The sample holds one count of this clone. The CDR3 sequence: CASRTGQGNTGELFF. The DNA for the CDR3 is TGTGCCAGCAGGACGGGACAGGGGAACACCGGGGAGCTGTTTTTT. The gene calls are TRBV6-5 and TRBJ2-2; 9 nucleotides line up with TRBD1. Germline V gene lookup returns CDR1 MNHEY and CDR2 SVGAGI. The CDR3 has 15 residues. The V segment lost 6 bases and the J segment 1 base; nucleotides outside the gene matches: 3.

The V and J genes are TRBV4-2 and TRBJ2-5; tentatively, D is TRBD2 (5 bases). Deletions cut 0 bases from V and 5 bases from J, with 7 bases between. Germline V gives CDR1 LGHNA, CDR2 YNFKEQ. This CDR3 spans 13 amino acids. The CDR3 nucleotides read TGTGCCAGCAGCCAAGATCCGGGGGAGACCCAGTACTTC. Encoded protein: CASSQDPGETQYF.

The chain joins TRBV6-5 to TRBJ1-2, with D perhaps matching TRBD1 (5 bases). Germline CDR1 is MNHEY and CDR2 is SVGAGI. V was clipped by 2 bases and J by 2 bases, with 15 bases between them. This CDR3 region has 16 residues. The CDR3 DNA reads as TGTGCCAGCAGTTACAGTTCTGCCAGGGCGAACTATGGCTACACCTTC. Translated, it gives CASSYSSARANYGYTF.

The chain employs TRBV5-6 and TRBJ1-2, with 10 bases identical to TRBD1. Germline loops: CDR1 SGHDT, CDR2 YYEEEE. The CDR3 totals 15 residues. V dropped 7 bases and J dropped 4; count of bases not matched to a gene: 10. CDR3 sequence (DNA): TGTGCCAGCCACTCGACAGGGGGCGGCGGCTATGGCTACACCTTC. Protein: CASHSTGGGGYGYTF.

This rearrangement joins TRBV9 to TRBJ2-1, with TRBD2 as a possible D gene (6 bases). Trimming left V 4 bases short and J 7 bases short, with 18 bases between. The CDR3 consists of 15 residues. CDR1 SGDLS and CDR2 YYNGEE come from the germline V gene. The CDR3: CASSPPGVPTNEQFF. Here the CDR3 DNA reads TGTGCCAGCAGCCCCCCGGGGGTCCCGACGAATGAGCAGTTCTTC.

The V call is TRBV9, the J call TRBJ2-5; the match to TRBD2 covers 8 bases. This CDR3 has 14 residues. The germline gives CDR1 SGDLS, CDR2 YYNGEE. The trim removed 4 bases at V and 5 bases at J, leaving 7 bases unmatched. CDR3 bases: TGTGCCAGCAGCTCAGTGAGCGGGAGTGAGACCCAGTACTTC. This encodes CASSSVSGSETQYF.

The chain recombines TRBV13 with TRBJ2-5; 13 positions agree with TRBD2. Germline CDR1 and CDR2: PRHDT and FYEKMQ (reference sequence). V was clipped by 3 bases and J by 2 bases; unmatched bases: 3. The length of the CDR3 is 16 residues. The CDR3 loop is CASSFPGLAGQETQYF. In DNA, the CDR3 is TGTGCCAGCAGCTTCCCGGGACTAGCGGGACAAGAGACCCAGTACTTC.

This chain joins TRBV7-2 and TRBJ2-7; maybe TRBD1 (5 bases). This CDR3 region has 13 residues. CDR1 and CDR2 (germline): SGHTA, FQGNSA. V lost 0 bases, J lost 6 bases, and 9 bases lay in between. CDR3 sequence (DNA): TGTGCCAGCAGCTTAGCGCGACAGCGCGAGCAGTACTTC. Protein sequence: CASSLARQREQYF.

V and J are TRBV3-1 (or the pseudogene TRBV3-2) and TRBJ2-7, with TRBD1 identical over 7 bases. V lost 4 bases to trimming and J lost 1 base; unmatched junction nucleotides: 10. The CDR3 runs 16 residues. The germline gives CDR1 LGHDT, CDR2 YNNKEL (reference sequence). Here the CDR3 reads CASSRSRDSLSYEQYF. CDR3 nucleotides: TGTGCCAGCAGCCGGTCTCGGGACAGCCTTTCCTACGAGCAGTACTTC.

The rearrangement links TRBV25-1 to TRBJ2-1, with D possibly matching TRBD2 (7 bases). CDR3 length equals 14 residues. Per the germline V gene, CDR1 is MGHDK and CDR2 is SYGVNS. V was cut by 8 bases and J by 7 bases, with 18 bases left in between. The CDR3 DNA follows: TGTGCCAGCTCCACGGCGGGGGCGGGGAATGAGCAGTTCTTC. Protein product: CASSTAGAGNEQFF.

The chain joins TRBV24-1 to TRBJ2-5; a weak D match, TRBD1 (5 bases). There are 14 residues in the CDR3. V was trimmed by 3 bases and J by 5 bases, leaving 12 bases between them. Germline V gene sequence: CDR1 KGHDR, CDR2 SFDVKD. The CDR3 region is CATSDQDIFETQYF. In DNA form, the CDR3 reads TGTGCCACCAGTGATCAGGACATCTTCGAGACCCAGTACTTC.

The CDR3 DNA is TGTGCCAGCACCCTGACTAGCGGGGGGGCGGCAGATACGCAGTATTTT. It specifies CASTLTSGGAADTQYF. The V gene is TRBV7-9, the J gene TRBJ2-3, with 14 bases that match TRBD2. Germline CDR1 SEHNR, CDR2 FQNEAQ (reference sequence). V gave up 7 bases and J gave up 4 bases; unmatched junction bases: 7. CDR3 length: 16 amino acids.

The chain combines TRBV7-8 with TRBJ1-5; 7 nucleotides agree with TRBD1. J lost 2 bases, V lost 5 bases, and 18 bases had no gene match. This CDR3 has 19 amino acids. The germline V gene encodes CDR1 SGHVS and CDR2 FQNEAQ. The CDR3 region is CASSKDPGQWPSGNQPQHF. CDR3 coding DNA: TGTGCCAGCAGCAAAGACCCGGGACAGTGGCCCTCCGGCAATCAGCCCCAGCATTTT.

J is TRBJ2-1 and V is TRBV6-5; 8 nucleotides align to TRBD1. This CDR3 is built from 16 residues. Trimming cost V 4 bases and J 4 bases; bases outside gene matches: 9. The germline gives CDR1 MNHEY, CDR2 SVGAGI. CDR3 amino acids: CASSWTGPWGYNEQFF. In DNA form, the CDR3 reads TGTGCCAGCAGTTGGACAGGGCCGTGGGGATACAATGAGCAGTTCTTC.

The chain links TRBV3-1 (or the pseudogene TRBV3-2) to TRBJ2-6; D remains unclear. V lost 4 bases, J lost 0 bases, and 7 bases lay in between. Germline V lookup: CDR1 LGHDT, CDR2 YNNKEL (reference sequence). The CDR3 is made up of 15 amino acids. The CDR3 DNA reads as TGTGCCAGCAGCCGACTGAGCTCTGGGGCCAACGTCCTGACTTTC. Protein product: CASSRLSSGANVLTF.

CDR3 sequence reads: CASSSPRQGLEAFF. DNA for the CDR3: TGTGCCAGCAGTTCCCCAAGACAGGGGCTCGAGGCTTTCTTT. The V call is TRBV27, the J call TRBJ1-1, with TRBD1 identical over 8 bases. J was trimmed by 11 bases and V by 4 bases; bases with no gene match: 12. CDR1 MNHEY and CDR2 SMNVEV come from the germline V gene (reference sequence). This CDR3 region has 14 residues.

V is TRBV27 and J is TRBJ2-1; D is possibly TRBD1 (5 bases). Germline CDR1 is MNHEY and CDR2 is SMNVEV (reference sequence). V was shortened by 10 bases and J by 5 bases, with 15 bases between the two germline ends. The CDR3 runs 13 residues. The CDR3 DNA reads TGTGCCACCGCCCGAGCAGGGCACAATGAGCAGTTCTTC. Translation gives CATARAGHNEQFF.

The chain uses TRBV10-2 and TRBJ2-5; 7 bases are shared with TRBD1. Germline V CDR1 and CDR2: WSHSY, SAAADI. With V trimmed by 6 bases and J by 1 base, 8 bases remained unmatched. This CDR3 has 15 residues. DNA of the CDR3: TGCGCCAGCAGCCCCTTGACAGGGTCCCAAGAGACCCAGTACTTC. This encodes CASSPLTGSQETQYF.

The V call is TRBV13, the J call TRBJ2-3, with a possible D match to TRBD2 (6 bases). Germline CDR1 reads PRHDT; CDR2 reads FYEKMQ (reference sequence). The V and J ends lost 4 bases and 0 bases respectively, with 20 bases between them. This CDR3 is 18 amino acids long. The chain's CDR3 is CASSSRDFHPPSTDTQYF. The CDR3 DNA follows: TGTGCCAGCAGCTCCCGGGACTTCCACCCGCCTAGCACAGATACGCAGTATTTT.

The rearrangement uses TRBV3-1 (or the pseudogene TRBV3-2) and TRBJ1-2; D might be TRBD1 (6 bases). This CDR3 has 17 residues. CDR1 LGHDT and CDR2 YNNKEL come from the germline V gene (reference sequence). Trimming took off 0 bases at V and 3 bases at J, with 17 bases between the two ends. In nucleotides, the CDR3 is TGTGCCAGCAGCCAAGAGGTATGGGCAGGGGCTCACTATGGCTACACCTTC. Its translation: CASSQEVWAGAHYGYTF.

J is TRBJ2-3 and V is TRBV4-1, with a possible D match to TRBD2 (5 bases). V was clipped by 1 base and J by 2 bases, with 16 bases between them. The germline gives CDR1 MGHRA, CDR2 YSYEKL. The CDR3 contains 17 residues. CDR3 in amino acids: CASSQVSTGTVTDTQYF. As DNA, the CDR3 is TGCGCCAGCAGCCAAGTTTCCACGGGAACAGTCACAGATACGCAGTATTTT.

This clone was seen only once. The chain uses TRBV7-8 and TRBJ2-1; 9 nucleotides align to TRBD2. The CDR3 runs 15 residues. Germline CDR1 reads SGHVS; CDR2 reads FQNEAQ. Trimming removed 1 base from V and 4 bases from J; junction bases left unmatched: 2. This CDR3 reads CASSLVLAGYNEQFF. CDR3 in DNA: TGTGCCAGCAGCTTAGTGCTAGCGGGATACAATGAGCAGTTCTTC.

The chain employs TRBV10-3 and TRBJ1-5; D gene uncertain. This CDR3 region has 13 residues. Germline V gives CDR1 ENHRY, CDR2 SYGVKD. V lost 0 bases to trimming and J lost 6 bases, with 6 bases between them. The CDR3 region is CAISESAAQPQHF. The CDR3 coding sequence is TGTGCCATCAGTGAGTCGGCCGCTCAGCCCCAGCATTTT.